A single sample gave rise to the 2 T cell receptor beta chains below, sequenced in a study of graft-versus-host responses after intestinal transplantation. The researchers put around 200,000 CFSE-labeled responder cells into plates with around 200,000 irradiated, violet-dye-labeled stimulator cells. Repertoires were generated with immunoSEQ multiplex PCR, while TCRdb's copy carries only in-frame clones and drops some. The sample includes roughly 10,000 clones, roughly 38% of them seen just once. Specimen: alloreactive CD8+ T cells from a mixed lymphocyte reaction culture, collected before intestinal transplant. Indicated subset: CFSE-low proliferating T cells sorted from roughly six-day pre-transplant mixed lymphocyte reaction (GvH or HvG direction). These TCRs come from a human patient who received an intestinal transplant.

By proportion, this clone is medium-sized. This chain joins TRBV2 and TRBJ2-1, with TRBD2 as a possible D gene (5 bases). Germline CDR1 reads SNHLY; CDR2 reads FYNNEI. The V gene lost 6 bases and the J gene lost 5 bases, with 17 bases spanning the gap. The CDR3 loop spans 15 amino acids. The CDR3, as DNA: TGTGCCAGCAGATCGGCGGGTGGTGGGGACAATGAGCAGTTCTTC. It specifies CASRSAGGGDNEQFF.

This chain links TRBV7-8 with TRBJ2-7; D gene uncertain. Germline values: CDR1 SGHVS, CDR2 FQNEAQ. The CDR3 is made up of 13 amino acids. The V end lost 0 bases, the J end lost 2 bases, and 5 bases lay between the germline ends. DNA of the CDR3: TGTGCCAGCAGCTTAGCTCTAACCTACGAGCAGTACTTC. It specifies CASSLALTYEQYF.